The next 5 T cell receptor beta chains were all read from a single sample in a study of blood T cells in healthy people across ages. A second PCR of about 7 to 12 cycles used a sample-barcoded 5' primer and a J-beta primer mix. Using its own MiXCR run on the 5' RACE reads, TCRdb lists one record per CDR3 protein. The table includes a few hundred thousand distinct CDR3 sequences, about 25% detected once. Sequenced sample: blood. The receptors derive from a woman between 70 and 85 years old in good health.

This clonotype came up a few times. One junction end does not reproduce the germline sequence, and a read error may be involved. The CDR3 DNA is TGTGCCAGCAGCTTAAAAATCGGGAGACAAGAGTCCCAGTACTTC. Translated: CASSLKIGRQESQYF. The rearrangement uses TRBV5-5 and TRBJ2-5; D might be TRBD2 (6 bases). The CDR3 runs to 15 residues. Germline V gene data show CDR1 as SGHKS and CDR2 as YYEKEE (reference sequence).

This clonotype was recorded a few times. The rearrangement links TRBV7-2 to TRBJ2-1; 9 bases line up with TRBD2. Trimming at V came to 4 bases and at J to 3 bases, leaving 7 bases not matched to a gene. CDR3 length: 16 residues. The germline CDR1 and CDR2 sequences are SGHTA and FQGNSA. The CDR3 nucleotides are TGTGCCAGCAGCTCCCGGGGTAGCGGGGGCTACAATGAGCAGTTCTTC. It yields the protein CASSSRGSGGYNEQFF.

This CDR3 is CASSTLAGVQETQYF. CDR3 in DNA: TGTGCCAGCAGCACACTAGCGGGGGTCCAAGAGACCCAGTACTTC. The V call is TRBV7-6, the J call TRBJ2-5, with TRBD2 identical over 11 bases. The germline V gene encodes CDR1 SGHVS and CDR2 FNYEAQ. The CDR3 loop spans 15 amino acids. V trimming: 5 bases; J trimming: 1 base; junction bases outside the gene matches: 3.

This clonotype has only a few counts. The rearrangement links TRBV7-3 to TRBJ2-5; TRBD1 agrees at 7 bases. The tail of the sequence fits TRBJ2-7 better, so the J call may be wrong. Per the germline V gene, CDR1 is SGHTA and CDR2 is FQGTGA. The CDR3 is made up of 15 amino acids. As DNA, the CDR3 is TGTGCCAGCAGCTCGCAACCGGGACAGCCCTACGAGCAGTACTTC. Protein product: CASSSQPGQPYEQYF.

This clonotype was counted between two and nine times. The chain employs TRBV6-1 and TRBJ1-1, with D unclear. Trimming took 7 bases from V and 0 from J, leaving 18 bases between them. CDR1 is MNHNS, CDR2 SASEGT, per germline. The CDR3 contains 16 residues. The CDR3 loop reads CASKDRTQAMNTEAFF. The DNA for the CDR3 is TGTGCCAGCAAAGACCGAACCCAGGCGATGAACACTGAAGCTTTCTTT.